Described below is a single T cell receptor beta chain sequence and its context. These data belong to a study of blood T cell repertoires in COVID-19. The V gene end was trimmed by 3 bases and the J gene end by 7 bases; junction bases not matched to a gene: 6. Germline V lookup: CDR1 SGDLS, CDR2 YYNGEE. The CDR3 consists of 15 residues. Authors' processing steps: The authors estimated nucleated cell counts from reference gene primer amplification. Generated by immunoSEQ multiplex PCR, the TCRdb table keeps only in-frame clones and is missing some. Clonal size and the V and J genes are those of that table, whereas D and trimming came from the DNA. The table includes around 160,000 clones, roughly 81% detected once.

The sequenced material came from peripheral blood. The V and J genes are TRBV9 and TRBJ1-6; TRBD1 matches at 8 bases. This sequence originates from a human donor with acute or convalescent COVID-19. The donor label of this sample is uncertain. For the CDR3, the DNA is TGTGCCAGCAGCGCGGGGACAGGTACAAATTCACCCCTCCACTTT. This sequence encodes CASSAGTGTNSPLHF.